The rows below give T cell receptor beta chains drawn from one sample of a study of blood T cell repertoires in COVID-19. Method: immunoSEQ multiplex PCR; TCRdb's copy keeps in-frame clones and lacks some. The top ten clones hold about 2.1% of a sample with about 260,000 clones, roughly 90% of them seen once. The specimen was peripheral blood. These receptors were obtained from a man aged 30-40 years with active or convalescent COVID-19. The CDR3 runs from the conserved cysteine through the conserved F or W. Each record gives: clone size, V gene, D gene, J gene, CDR3 DNA, CDR3 protein. D genes are given only for firm matches. Rows give clone size only sometimes, using once, few, many, or a class for an expanded clone.

NA,TRBV5-1,NA,TRBJ2-1,TGCGCCAGCAGCATGCCGGGAGATAACAATGAGCAGTTCTTC,CASSMPGDNNEQFF
NA,TRBV6-1,NA,TRBJ1-5,TGTGCCAGCAGTGAATTAACGGCAGGGCACTCCTATCAGCCCCAGCATTTT,CASSELTAGHSYQPQHF
NA,TRBV19,TRBD1,TRBJ1-4,TGTGCCAGTCGCGAGACCGGGACAGGGGATGAAAAACTGTTTTTT,CASRETGTGDEKLFF
NA,TRBV4-3,NA,TRBJ2-6,TGCGCCAGCAGCCAAGGGGGCAGCTCTGGGGCCAACGTCCTGACTTTC,CASSQGGSSGANVLTF
few,TRBV10-1,TRBD1,TRBJ1-3,TGCGCCAGCTCCCGGGACAGGGCCTTCTCTGGAAACACCATATATTTT,CASSRDRAFSGNTIYF
once,TRBV18,NA,TRBJ1-3,TGTGCCAGCTCACCTTCGCATTCCGAGAGCGGCCCTCGCTCGAGCTCTGGAAACACCATATATTTT,CASSPSHSESGPRSSSGNTIYF
NA,TRBV27,NA,TRBJ2-2,TGTGCCATCGCCCGGGGAACGTACACCGGGGAGCTGTTTTTT,CAIARGTYTGELFF
NA,TRBV3-1/TRBV3-2,TRBD2,TRBJ2-3,TGTGCCAGCAGCCAAGATCGGCAGCGGGGGAGCCAGAGCGATACGCAGTATTTT,CASSQDRQRGSQSDTQYF
NA,TRBV6-1,NA,TRBJ2-7,TGTGCCAGCAGTGAAGGACGTGGCTCAGGAGGGGACGAGCAGTACTTC,CASSEGRGSGGDEQYF
NA,TRBV11-3,NA,TRBJ1-1,TGTGCCAGCAGCTTATCCGGGAACACTGAAGCTTTCTTT,CASSLSGNTEAFF
NA,TRBV30,NA,TRBJ1-4,TGTGCCTGGAGGACGACAGTTGCAACTAATGAAAAACTGTTTTTT,CAWRTTVATNEKLFF
few,TRBV25-1,TRBD1,TRBJ1-4,TGTGCCAGCAGCGGCACAGGGGGCGCGGATAATGAAAAACTGTTTTTT,CASSGTGGADNEKLFF